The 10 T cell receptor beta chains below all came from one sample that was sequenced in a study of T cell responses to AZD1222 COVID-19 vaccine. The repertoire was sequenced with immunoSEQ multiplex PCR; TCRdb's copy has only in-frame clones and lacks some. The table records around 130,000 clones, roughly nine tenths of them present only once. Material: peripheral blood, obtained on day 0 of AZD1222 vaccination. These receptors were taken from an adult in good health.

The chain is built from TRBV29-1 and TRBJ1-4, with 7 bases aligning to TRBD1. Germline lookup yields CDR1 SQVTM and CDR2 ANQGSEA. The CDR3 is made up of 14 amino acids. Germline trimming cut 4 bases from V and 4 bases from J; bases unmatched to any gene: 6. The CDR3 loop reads CSVARGAYNEKLFF. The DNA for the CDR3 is TGCAGCGTTGCCAGGGGGGCCTATAATGAAAAACTGTTTTTT.

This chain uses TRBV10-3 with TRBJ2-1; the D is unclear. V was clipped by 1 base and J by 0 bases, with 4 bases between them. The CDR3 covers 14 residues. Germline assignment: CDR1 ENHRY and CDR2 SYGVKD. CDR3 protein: CAISEYNSYNEQFF. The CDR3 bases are TGTGCCATCAGTGAGTATAACTCCTACAATGAGCAGTTCTTC.

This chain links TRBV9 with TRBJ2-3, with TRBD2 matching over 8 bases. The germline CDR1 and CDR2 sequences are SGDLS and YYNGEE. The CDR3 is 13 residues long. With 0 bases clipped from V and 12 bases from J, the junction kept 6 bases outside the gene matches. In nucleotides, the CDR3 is TGTGCCAGCAGCGTAGTCGGGGCGGGGGGACAGTATTTT. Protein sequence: CASSVVGAGGQYF.

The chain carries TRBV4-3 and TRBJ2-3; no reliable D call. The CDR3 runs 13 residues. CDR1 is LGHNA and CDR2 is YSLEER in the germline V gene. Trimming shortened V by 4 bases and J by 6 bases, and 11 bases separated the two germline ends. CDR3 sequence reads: CASSPRRADTQYF. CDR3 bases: TGCGCCAGCAGCCCGAGAAGGGCCGATACGCAGTATTTT.

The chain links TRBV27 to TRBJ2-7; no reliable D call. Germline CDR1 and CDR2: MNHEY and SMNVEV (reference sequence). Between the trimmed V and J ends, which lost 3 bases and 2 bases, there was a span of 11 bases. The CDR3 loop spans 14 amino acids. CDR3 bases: TGTGCCAGCAGTTTGGTACAGTTCCCCTACGAGCAGTACTTC. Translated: CASSLVQFPYEQYF.

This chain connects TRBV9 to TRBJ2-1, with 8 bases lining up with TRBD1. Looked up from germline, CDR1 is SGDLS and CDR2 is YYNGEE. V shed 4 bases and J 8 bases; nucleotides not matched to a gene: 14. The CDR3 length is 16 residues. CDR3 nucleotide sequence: TGTGCCAGCAGCCCTTCGGGCAGGGGGCAGACACATGAGCAGTTCTTC. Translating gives CASSPSGRGQTHEQFF.

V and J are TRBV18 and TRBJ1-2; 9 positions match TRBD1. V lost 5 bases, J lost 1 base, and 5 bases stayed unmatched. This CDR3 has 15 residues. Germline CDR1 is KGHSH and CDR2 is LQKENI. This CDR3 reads CASSYGTGFNYGYTF. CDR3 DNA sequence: TGTGCCAGCTCATATGGGACAGGGTTTAACTATGGCTACACCTTC.

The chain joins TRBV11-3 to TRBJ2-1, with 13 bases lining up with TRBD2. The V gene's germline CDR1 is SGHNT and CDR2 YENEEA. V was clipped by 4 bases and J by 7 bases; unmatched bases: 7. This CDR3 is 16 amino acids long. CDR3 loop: CASSSRTSGSGNEQFF. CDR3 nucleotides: TGTGCCAGCAGCTCCCGGACTAGCGGGAGTGGGAATGAGCAGTTCTTC.

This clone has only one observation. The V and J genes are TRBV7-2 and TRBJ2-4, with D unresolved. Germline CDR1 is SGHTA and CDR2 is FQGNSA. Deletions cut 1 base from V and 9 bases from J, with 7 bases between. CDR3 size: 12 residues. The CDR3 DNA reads TGTGCCAGCAGCTTAGGGAAAGGCATTCAGTACTTC. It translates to CASSLGKGIQYF.

The CDR3 region has the DNA TGTGCCAGCTCCGGCAGGGCTAACTATGGCTACACCTTC. Residues: CASSGRANYGYTF. This chain uses TRBV28 with TRBJ1-2; tentative D call: TRBD1 (5 bases). The CDR3 loop spans 13 amino acids. V lost 8 bases and J 0 bases, leaving 10 bases between the germline ends. Germline CDR1 and CDR2: MDHEN and SYDVKM.